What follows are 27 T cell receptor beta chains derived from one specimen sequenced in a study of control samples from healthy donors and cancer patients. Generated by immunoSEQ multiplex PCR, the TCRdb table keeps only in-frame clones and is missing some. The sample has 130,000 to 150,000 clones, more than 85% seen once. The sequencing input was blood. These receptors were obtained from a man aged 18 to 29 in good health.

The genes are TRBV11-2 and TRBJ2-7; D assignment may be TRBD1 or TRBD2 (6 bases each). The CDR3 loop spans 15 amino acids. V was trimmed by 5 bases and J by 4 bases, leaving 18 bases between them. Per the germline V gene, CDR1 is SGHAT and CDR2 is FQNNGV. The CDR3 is CASSPGGPEKYEQYF. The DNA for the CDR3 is TGTGCCAGCAGCCCCGGGGGCCCAGAAAAATACGAGCAGTACTTC.

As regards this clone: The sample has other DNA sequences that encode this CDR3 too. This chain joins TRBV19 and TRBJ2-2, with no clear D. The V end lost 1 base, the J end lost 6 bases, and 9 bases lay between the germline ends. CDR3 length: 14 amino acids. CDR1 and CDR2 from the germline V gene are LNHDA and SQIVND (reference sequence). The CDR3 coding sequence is TGTGCCAGTAGTATAGTTGGCGTCGCCGGGGAGCTGTTTTTT. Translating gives CASSIVGVAGELFF.

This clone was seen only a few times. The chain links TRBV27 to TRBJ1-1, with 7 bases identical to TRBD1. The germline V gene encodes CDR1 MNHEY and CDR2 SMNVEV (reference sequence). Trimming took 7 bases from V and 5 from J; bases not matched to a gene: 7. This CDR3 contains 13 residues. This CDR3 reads CASKVQGRTEAFF. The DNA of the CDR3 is TGTGCCAGCAAGGTACAGGGGAGGACTGAAGCTTTCTTT.

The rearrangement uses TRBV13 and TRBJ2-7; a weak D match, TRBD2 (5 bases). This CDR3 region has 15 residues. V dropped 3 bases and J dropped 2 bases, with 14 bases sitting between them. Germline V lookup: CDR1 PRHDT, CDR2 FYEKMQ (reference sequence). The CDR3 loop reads CASSFEGGRPYEQYF. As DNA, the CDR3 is TGTGCCAGCAGCTTTGAGGGTGGTCGACCCTACGAGCAGTACTTC.

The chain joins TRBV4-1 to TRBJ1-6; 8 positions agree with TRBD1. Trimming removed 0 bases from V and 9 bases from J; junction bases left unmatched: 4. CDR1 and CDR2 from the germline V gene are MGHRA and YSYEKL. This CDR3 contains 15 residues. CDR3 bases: TGCGCCAGCAGCCAAGATACAGGGGGTGGTTCACCCCTCCACTTT. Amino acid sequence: CASSQDTGGGSPLHF.

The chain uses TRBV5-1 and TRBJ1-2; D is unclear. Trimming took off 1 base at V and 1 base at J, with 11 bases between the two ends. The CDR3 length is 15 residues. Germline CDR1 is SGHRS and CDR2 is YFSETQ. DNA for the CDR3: TGCGCCAGCAGCTTGATCCCGGGGATTAACTATGGCTACACCTTC. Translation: CASSLIPGINYGYTF. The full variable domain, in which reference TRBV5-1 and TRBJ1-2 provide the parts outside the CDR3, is KAGVTQTPRYLIKTRGQQVTLSCSPISGHRSVSWYQQTPGQGLQFLFEYFSETQRNKGNFPGRFSGRQFSNSRSEMNVSTLELGDSALYLCASSLIPGINYGYTFGSGTRLTVV.

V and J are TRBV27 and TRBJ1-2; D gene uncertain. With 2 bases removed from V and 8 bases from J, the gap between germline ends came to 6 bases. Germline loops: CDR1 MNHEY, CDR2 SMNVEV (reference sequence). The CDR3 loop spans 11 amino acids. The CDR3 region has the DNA TGTGCCAGCAGTTTAGGAAAGGGCTACACCTTC. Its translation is CASSLGKGYTF.

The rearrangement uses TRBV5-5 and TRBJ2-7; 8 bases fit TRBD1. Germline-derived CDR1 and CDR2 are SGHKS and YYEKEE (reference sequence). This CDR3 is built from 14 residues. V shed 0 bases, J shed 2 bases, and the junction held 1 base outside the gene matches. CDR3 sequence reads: CASSLGTGPYEQYF. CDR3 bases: TGTGCCAGCAGCTTGGGGACAGGGCCCTACGAGCAGTACTTC.

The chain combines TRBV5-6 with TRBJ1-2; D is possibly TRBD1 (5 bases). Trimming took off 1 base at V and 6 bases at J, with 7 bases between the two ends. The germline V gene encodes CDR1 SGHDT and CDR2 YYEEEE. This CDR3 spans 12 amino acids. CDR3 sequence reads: CASSLLGDGYTF. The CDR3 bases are TGTGCCAGCAGCTTGTTGGGGGATGGCTACACCTTC.

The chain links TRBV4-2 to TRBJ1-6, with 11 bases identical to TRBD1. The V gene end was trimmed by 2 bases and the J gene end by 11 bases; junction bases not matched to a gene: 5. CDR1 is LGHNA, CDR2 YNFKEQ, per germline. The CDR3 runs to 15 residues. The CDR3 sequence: CASSQPGQGVTPLHF. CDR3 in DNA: TGTGCCAGCAGCCAACCGGGACAGGGGGTGACACCCCTCCACTTT.

The chain's CDR3 is CASATHSGGNEKLFF. The CDR3 DNA reads as TGTGCCAGCGCAACCCATTCAGGGGGTAATGAAAAACTGTTTTTT. The rearrangement uses TRBV27 and TRBJ1-4; TRBD1 matches 7 bases. Unmatched junction bases numbered 10, after V lost 8 bases and J lost 4 bases. The germline V gene encodes CDR1 MNHEY and CDR2 SMNVEV (reference sequence). The CDR3 runs to 15 residues.

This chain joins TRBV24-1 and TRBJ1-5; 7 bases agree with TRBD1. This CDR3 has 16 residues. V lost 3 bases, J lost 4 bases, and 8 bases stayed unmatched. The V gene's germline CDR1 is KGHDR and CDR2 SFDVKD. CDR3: CATSDHRGGENQPQHF. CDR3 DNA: TGTGCCACCAGTGATCACAGGGGAGGGGAGAATCAGCCCCAGCATTTT.

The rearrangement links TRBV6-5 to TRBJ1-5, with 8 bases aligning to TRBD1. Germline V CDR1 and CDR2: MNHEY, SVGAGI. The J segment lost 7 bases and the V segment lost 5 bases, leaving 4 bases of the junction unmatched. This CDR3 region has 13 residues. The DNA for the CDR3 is TGTGCCAGCAGTAGAGGACAGGGACAGCCCCAGCATTTT. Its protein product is CASSRGQGQPQHF.

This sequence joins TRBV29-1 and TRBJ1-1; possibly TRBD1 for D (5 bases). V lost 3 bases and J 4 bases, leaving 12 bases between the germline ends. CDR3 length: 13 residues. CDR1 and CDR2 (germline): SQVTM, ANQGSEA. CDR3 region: CSVDGGSATEAFF. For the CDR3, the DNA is TGCAGCGTTGATGGGGGTTCGGCCACTGAAGCTTTCTTT.

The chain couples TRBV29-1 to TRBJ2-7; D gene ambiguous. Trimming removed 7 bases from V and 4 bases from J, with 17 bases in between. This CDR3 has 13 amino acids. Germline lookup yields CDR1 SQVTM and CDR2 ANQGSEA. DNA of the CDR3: TGCAGCGCTCTAGTGGTAAAAAGTTACGAGCAGTACTTC. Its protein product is CSALVVKSYEQYF.

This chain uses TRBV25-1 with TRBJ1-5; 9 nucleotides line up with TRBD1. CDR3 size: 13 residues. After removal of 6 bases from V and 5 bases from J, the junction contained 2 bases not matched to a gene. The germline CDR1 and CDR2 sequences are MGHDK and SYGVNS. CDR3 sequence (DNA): TGTGCCAGCAGACAGGGGGCGGATCAGCCCCAGCATTTT. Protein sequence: CASRQGADQPQHF.

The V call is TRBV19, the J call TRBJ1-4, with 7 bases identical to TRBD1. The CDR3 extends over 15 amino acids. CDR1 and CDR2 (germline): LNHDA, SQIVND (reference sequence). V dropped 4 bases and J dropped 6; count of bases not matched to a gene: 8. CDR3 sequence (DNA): TGTGCCAGTAGTACACCGGGACAGTCGGATGAAAAACTGTTTTTT. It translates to CASSTPGQSDEKLFF.

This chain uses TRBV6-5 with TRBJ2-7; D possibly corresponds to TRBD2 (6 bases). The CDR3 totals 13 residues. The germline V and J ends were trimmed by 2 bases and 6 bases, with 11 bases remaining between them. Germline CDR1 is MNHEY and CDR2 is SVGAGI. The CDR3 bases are TGTGCCAGCAGTTACGGGGAGGCCCGCGAGCAGTACTTC. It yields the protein CASSYGEAREQYF.

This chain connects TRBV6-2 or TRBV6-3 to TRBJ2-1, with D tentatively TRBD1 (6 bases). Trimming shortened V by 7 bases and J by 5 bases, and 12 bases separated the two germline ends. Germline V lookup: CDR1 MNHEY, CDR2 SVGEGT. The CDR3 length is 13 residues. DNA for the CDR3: TGTGCCAGCACCCCGGGGACAAACAATGAGCAGTTCTTC. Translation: CASTPGTNNEQFF.

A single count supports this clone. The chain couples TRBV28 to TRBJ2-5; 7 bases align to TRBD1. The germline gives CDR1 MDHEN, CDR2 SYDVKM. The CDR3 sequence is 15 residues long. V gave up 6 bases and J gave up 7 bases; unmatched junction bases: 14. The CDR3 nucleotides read TGTGCCAGCAGAAGACCACAGGGGATTGGTGGGACCCAGTACTTC. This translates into CASRRPQGIGGTQYF. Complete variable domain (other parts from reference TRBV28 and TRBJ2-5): DVKVTQSSRYLVKRTGEKVFLECVQDMDHENMFWYRQDPGLGLRLIYFSYDVKMKEKGDIPEGYSVSREKKERFSLILESASTNQTSMYLCASRRPQGIGGTQYFGPGTRLLVL.

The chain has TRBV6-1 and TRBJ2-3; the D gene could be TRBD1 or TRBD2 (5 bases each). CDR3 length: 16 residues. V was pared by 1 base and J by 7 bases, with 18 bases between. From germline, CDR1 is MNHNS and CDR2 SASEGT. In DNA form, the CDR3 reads TGTGCCAGCAGTGAAGTCCTTGGGGGATATTTGAATACGCAGTATTTT. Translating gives CASSEVLGGYLNTQYF.

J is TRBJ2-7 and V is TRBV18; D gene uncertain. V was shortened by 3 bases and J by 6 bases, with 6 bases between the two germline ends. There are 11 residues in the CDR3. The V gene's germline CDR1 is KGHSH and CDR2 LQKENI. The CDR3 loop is CASSPDFEQYF. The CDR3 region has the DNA TGTGCCAGCTCACCCGACTTCGAGCAGTACTTC.

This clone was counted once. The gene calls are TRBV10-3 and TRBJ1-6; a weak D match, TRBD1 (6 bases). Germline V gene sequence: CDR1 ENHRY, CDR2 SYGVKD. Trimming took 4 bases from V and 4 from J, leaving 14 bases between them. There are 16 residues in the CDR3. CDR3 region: CAISVTAGEYNSPLHF. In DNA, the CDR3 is TGTGCCATCAGTGTTACGGCAGGGGAATATAATTCACCCCTCCACTTT.

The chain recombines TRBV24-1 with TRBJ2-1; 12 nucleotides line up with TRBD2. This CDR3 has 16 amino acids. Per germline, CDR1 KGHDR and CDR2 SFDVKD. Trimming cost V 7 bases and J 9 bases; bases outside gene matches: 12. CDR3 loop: CATSKKTSGSRGEQFF. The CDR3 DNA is TGTGCCACCAGCAAGAAGACTAGCGGGAGTAGGGGTGAGCAGTTCTTC.

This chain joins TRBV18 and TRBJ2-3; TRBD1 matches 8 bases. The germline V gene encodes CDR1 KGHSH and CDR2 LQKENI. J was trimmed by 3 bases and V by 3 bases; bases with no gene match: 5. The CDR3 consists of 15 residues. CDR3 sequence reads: CASSPADRETDTQYF. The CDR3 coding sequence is TGTGCCAGCTCACCCGCGGACAGGGAAACAGATACGCAGTATTTT. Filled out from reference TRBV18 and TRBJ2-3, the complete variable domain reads NAGVMQNPRHLVRRRGQEARLRCSPMKGHSHVYWYRQLPEEGLKFMVYLQKENIIDESGMPKERFSAEFPKEGPSILRIQQVVRGDSAAYFCASSPADRETDTQYFGPGTRLTVL.

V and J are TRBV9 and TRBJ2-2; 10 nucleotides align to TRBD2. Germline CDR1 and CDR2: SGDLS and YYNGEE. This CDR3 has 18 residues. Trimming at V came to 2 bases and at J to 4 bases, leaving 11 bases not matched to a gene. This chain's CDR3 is CASSVQREGLGGTGELFF. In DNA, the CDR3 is TGTGCCAGCAGCGTCCAGCGGGAGGGCCTAGGAGGCACCGGGGAGCTGTTTTTT.

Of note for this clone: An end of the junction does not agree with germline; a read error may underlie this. The CDR3 protein is CASSSQNPGQPMNTEAFF. CDR3 nucleotides: TGTGCTAGCAGCTCTCAAAACCCGGGACAGCCGATGAACACTGAAGCTTTCTTT. The gene calls are TRBV7-7 and TRBJ1-1, with 7 bases aligning to TRBD1. The CDR3 length is 18 residues. CDR1 is SSHAT, CDR2 FNYEAQ, per germline (reference sequence).